Listed below are T cell receptor beta chains from one sample, sequenced in a study of cytomegalovirus exposure and HLA in healthy donors. Sequencing used immunoSEQ multiplex PCR; TCRdb keeps in-frame clones, though not all of them. In the table there are approximately 59,000 clones, 65% to 80% of which are singletons. Material for sequencing was PBMCs. These receptors originate from a man aged 35 to 55 in good health and CMV-seropositive. Each CDR3 is given with its conserved first and last residue. The D gene is left open where the match is weak. The size field is filled for only some rows; it gives once, few, many or a size class.

size: few
V: TRBV12-5
J: TRBJ1-1
D: TRBD1
CDR3: CASEMGTVLGNTEAFF
DNA: TGTGCTAGTGAGATGGGGACAGTCCTGGGGAACACTGAAGCTTTCTTT

size: NA
V: TRBV14
J: TRBJ1-5
D: NA
CDR3: CASSPARNQPQHF
DNA: TGTGCCAGCAGCCCAGCGCGTAATCAGCCCCAGCATTTT

size: NA
V: TRBV11-3
J: TRBJ2-7
D: NA
CDR3: CASSLGALTYEQYF
DNA: TGTGCCAGCAGCTTAGGAGCACTTACCTACGAGCAGTACTTC

size: NA
V: TRBV14
J: TRBJ2-7
D: NA
CDR3: CASSQDLGHEQYF
DNA: TGTGCCAGCAGCCAAGATCTGGGGCACGAGCAGTACTTC

size: NA
V: TRBV7-2
J: TRBJ2-7
D: TRBD2
CDR3: CASSLALAGGVYEQYF
DNA: TGTGCCAGCAGCCTTGCCCTAGCGGGAGGGGTCTACGAGCAGTACTTC

size: NA
V: TRBV19
J: TRBJ1-5
D: TRBD1
CDR3: CASSPRDSYQPQHF
DNA: TGTGCCAGTAGTCCCCGGGACAGCTATCAGCCCCAGCATTTT

size: NA
V: TRBV7-2
J: TRBJ2-3
D: NA
CDR3: CASSPPTGRTDTQYF
DNA: TGTGCCAGCAGCCCTCCTACGGGTAGGACAGATACGCAGTATTTT

size: NA
V: TRBV4-3
J: TRBJ2-3
D: NA
CDR3: CASSQQASSTDTQYF
DNA: TGCGCCAGCAGCCAACAAGCAAGCAGCACAGATACGCAGTATTTT

size: NA
V: TRBV19
J: TRBJ1-3
D: NA
CDR3: CASSTSGRNTIYF
DNA: TGTGCCAGTAGTACGAGCGGGCGAAACACCATATATTTT

size: NA
V: TRBV4-1
J: TRBJ2-1
D: TRBD2
CDR3: CASSQAAGVPYNEQFF
DNA: TGCGCCAGCAGCCAAGCGGCGGGGGTCCCCTACAATGAGCAGTTCTTC

size: NA
V: TRBV29-1
J: TRBJ1-5
D: NA
CDR3: CSALTGSQPQHF
DNA: TGCAGCGCCCTCACAGGGTCTCAGCCCCAGCATTTT

size: NA
V: TRBV6-1
J: TRBJ2-7
D: NA
CDR3: CASSAGGEQYF
DNA: TGTGCCAGCAGTGCGGGTGGCGAGCAGTACTTC

size: NA
V: TRBV5-1
J: TRBJ2-2
D: NA
CDR3: CASSSSGSTGELFF
DNA: TGCGCCAGCAGCTCTTCGGGGTCTACCGGGGAGCTGTTTTTT

size: NA
V: TRBV6-6
J: TRBJ1-2
D: NA
CDR3: CASSYSSGDYGYTF
DNA: TGTGCCAGCAGTTACTCATCAGGGGACTATGGCTACACCTTC

size: NA
V: TRBV14
J: TRBJ2-7
D: TRBD2
CDR3: CASSQVPLGLAGSYEQYF
DNA: TGTGCCAGCAGCCAAGTACCTTTAGGGCTAGCGGGTTCCTACGAGCAGTACTTC

size: NA
V: TRBV19
J: TRBJ1-6
D: TRBD1
CDR3: CASSMGEQGSSPLHF
DNA: TGTGCCAGTAGTATGGGTGAACAGGGGTCTTCACCCCTCCACTTT

size: NA
V: TRBV27
J: TRBJ2-7
D: NA
CDR3: CASSFVGDGSYEQYF
DNA: TGTGCCAGCAGTTTCGTAGGGGATGGGTCCTACGAGCAGTACTTC

size: few
V: TRBV14
J: TRBJ2-7
D: TRBD2
CDR3: CASSPRSGRALYEQYF
DNA: TGTGCCAGCAGCCCGAGGAGCGGGAGGGCCTTATACGAGCAGTACTTC

size: medium-sized
V: TRBV10-3
J: TRBJ1-1
D: NA
CDR3: CAISKDTNTEAFF
DNA: TGTGCCATCAGCAAAGACACGAACACTGAAGCTTTCTTT

size: NA
V: TRBV15
J: TRBJ2-6
D: NA
CDR3: CATSRGQSGANVLTF
DNA: TGTGCCACCAGCAGAGGACAGTCTGGGGCCAACGTCCTGACTTTC

size: NA
V: TRBV6-5
J: TRBJ1-1
D: NA
CDR3: CASSLTPNTEAFF
DNA: TGTGCCAGCAGTCTTACACCGAACACTGAAGCTTTCTTT

size: few
V: TRBV5-4
J: TRBJ2-1
D: TRBD2
CDR3: CASSLAGGLYNEQFF
DNA: TGTGCCAGCAGCTTGGCGGGGGGGCTCTACAATGAGCAGTTCTTC

size: NA
V: TRBV7-2
J: TRBJ2-1
D: TRBD2
CDR3: CASSKKTGGARDEQFF
DNA: TGTGCCAGCAGCAAAAAAACGGGGGGGGCGCGGGATGAGCAGTTCTTC